This T cell receptor beta chain was captured by sequencing in a study of spatial heterogeneity in lung cancer. Study-wide context: Untreated early-stage non-small cell lung cancer patients, approximately 79 in total, were the donors. Notes on the study in general: Among blood samples, ubiquitous expanded tumor TCRs appeared more at resection than at follow-up.

This clonotype was observed a handful of times. Its antigen is still unknown. The CDR3 has 14 residues. Trimming pared 3 bases from V and 4 bases from J, leaving 12 bases between. Germline CDR1 reads DFQATT; CDR2 reads SNEGSKA (reference sequence). Time point defined: blood at routine non-recurrence follow-up after resection. Whole RNA from tumor, nontumor lung or frozen PBMC was sequenced unsorted. MiXCR, applied by TCRdb to the 5' RACE reads, yields one record per CDR3 protein. The sample shows about 94,000 distinct CDR3 sequences, less than 20% of them seen only once. This specimen consisted of PBMCs, obtained at follow-up. This TCR came from a male donor with early-stage non-small cell lung cancer. This chain joins TRBV20-1 and TRBJ2-2; possibly TRBD2 for D (5 bases). CDR3 in amino acids: CSARDGLSTGELFF. CDR3 nucleotide sequence: TGCAGTGCTAGGGACGGACTCTCCACCGGGGAGCTGTTTTTT.